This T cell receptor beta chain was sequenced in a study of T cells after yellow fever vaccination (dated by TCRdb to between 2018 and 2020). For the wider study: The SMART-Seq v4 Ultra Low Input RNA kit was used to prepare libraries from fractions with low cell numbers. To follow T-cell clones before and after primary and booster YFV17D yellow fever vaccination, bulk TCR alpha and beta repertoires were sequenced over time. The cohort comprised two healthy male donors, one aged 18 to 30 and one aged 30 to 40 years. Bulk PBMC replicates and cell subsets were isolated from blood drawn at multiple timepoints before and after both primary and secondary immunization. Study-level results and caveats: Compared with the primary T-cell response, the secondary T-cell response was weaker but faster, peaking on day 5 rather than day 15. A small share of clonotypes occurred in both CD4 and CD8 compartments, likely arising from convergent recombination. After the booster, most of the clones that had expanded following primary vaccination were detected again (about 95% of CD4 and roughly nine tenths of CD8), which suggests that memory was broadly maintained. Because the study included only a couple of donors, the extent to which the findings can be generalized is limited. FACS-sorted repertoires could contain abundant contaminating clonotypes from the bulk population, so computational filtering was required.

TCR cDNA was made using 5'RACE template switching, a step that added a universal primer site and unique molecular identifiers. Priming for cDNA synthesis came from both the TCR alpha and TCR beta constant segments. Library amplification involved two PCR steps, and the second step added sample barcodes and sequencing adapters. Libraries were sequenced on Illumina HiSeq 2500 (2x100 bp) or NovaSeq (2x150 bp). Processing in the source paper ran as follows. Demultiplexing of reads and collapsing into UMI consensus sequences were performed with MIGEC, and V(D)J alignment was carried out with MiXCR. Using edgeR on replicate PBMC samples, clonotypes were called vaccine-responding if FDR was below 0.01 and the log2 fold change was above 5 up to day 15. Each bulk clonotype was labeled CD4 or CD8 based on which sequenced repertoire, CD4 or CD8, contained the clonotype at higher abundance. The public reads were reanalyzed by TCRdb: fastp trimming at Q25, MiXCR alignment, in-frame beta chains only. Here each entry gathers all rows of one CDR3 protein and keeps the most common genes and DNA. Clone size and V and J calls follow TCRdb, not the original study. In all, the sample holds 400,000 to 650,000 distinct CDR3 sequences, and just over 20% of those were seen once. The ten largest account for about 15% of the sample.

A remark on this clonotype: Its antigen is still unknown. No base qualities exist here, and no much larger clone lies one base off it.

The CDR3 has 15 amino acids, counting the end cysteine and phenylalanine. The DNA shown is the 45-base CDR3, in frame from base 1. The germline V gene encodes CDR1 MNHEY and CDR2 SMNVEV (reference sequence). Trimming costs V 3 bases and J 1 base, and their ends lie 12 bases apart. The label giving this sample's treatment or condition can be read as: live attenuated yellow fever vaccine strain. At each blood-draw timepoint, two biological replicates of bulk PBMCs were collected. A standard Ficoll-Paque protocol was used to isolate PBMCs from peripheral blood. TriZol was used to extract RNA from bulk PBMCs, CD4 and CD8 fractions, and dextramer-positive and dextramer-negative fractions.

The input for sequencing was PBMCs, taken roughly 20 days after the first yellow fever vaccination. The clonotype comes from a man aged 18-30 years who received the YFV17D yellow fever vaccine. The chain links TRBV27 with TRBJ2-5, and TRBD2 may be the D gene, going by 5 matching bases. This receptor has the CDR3 CASSFVGRSQETQYF. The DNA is TGTGCCAGCAGTTTTGTTGGGAGAAGCCAAGAGACCCAGTACTTC.